The rows below give T cell receptor beta chains drawn from one sample of a study of cytomegalovirus exposure and HLA in healthy donors. Here immunoSEQ multiplex PCR was the method, and the copy in TCRdb shows in-frame clones only, minus some. The sample contains around 100,000 clones, roughly 70% of which appear only once. Sequences were obtained from PBMCs. The origin of the receptors is a man between 18 and 35 years old in good health and CMV-seropositive. Each CDR3 is given with its conserved first and last residue. A D gene is named only where the DNA matches it firmly. Rows give clone size only sometimes, using once, few, many, or a class for an expanded clone.

>TRBJ1-3|18|.|.|TRBV5-6
CASSLWGGAKLSGNTIYF
TGTGCCAGCAGCTTGTGGGGAGGGGCGAAACTCTCTGGAAACACCATATATTTT
>TRBJ1-1|16|.|.|TRBV6-5
CASSLRNTGPHTEAFF
TGTGCCAGCAGTTTAAGAAATACAGGGCCACACACTGAAGCTTTCTTT
>TRBJ2-2|16|.|.|TRBV13
CASSSRRQRVTGELFF
TGTGCCAGCAGCTCTCGAAGGCAGCGAGTCACCGGGGAGCTGTTTTTT
>TRBJ2-3|13|.|TRBD1|TRBV2
CASRDRVSDTQYF
TGTGCCAGCAGGGACAGGGTGAGCGATACGCAGTATTTT
>TRBJ2-3|12|.|.|TRBV30
CAWSSPADTQYF
TGTGCCTGGAGTTCTCCTGCGGATACGCAGTATTTT
>TRBJ1-4|15|.|TRBD1|TRBV15
CATSRVDRGHEKLFF
TGTGCCACCAGCAGAGTTGACAGGGGGCATGAAAAACTGTTTTTT
>TRBJ1-2|12|.|.|TRBV6-1
CASSGDINGYTF
TGTGCCAGCAGTGGAGACATAAATGGCTACACCTTC
>TRBJ1-1|17|.|TRBD1|TRBV19
CASHKGWGQGARTEAFF
TGTGCCAGTCATAAGGGGTGGGGACAGGGGGCGCGGACTGAAGCTTTCTTT
>TRBJ1-6|17|.|.|TRBV5-4
CASSSGQGGGYNSPLHF
TGTGCCAGCAGCTCTGGGCAGGGAGGTGGGTATAATTCACCCCTCCACTTT
>TRBJ1-6|18|.|.|TRBV30
CAWSVSLFYEPINSPLHF
TGTGCCTGGAGTGTATCCCTCTTCTATGAGCCTATAAATTCACCCCTCCACTTT
>TRBJ2-1|17|few|TRBD2|TRBV7-2
CASSRAQLAGGRDEQFF
TGTGCCAGCAGCCGCGCGCAACTAGCGGGGGGGCGGGATGAGCAGTTCTTC
>TRBJ1-2|13|.|.|TRBV18
CASSSQQGRGYTF
TGTGCCAGCTCATCCCAACAGGGACGGGGCTACACCTTC
>TRBJ1-2|13|.|.|TRBV6-1
CASNPGLIGPYTF
TGTGCCAGCAATCCAGGACTCATAGGACCCTACACCTTC
>TRBJ1-1|13|.|.|TRBV5-6
CASSPERGTEAFF
TGTGCCAGCAGCCCGGAAAGAGGGACTGAAGCTTTCTTT
>TRBJ1-1|15|.|.|TRBV11-2
CASSFGASWRTEAFF
TGTGCCAGCAGCTTTGGGGCCTCGTGGCGCACTGAAGCTTTCTTT
>TRBJ2-1|15|.|TRBD1|TRBV5-1
CASSAGQGAYNEQFF
TGCGCCAGCAGCGCGGGACAGGGAGCCTACAATGAGCAGTTCTTC
>TRBJ1-2|13|few|.|TRBV5-6
CASSPTYNYGYTF
TGTGCCAGCAGCCCAACCTACAACTATGGCTACACCTTC
>TRBJ2-5|11|.|TRBD2|TRBV2
CASRASGTQYF
TGTGCCAGCAGAGCTAGCGGGACCCAGTACTTC